The clone carrying this T cell receptor beta chain was recorded a few times. TCRdb reprocessed the reads via MiXCR and lists one record per CDR3 protein. The sample holds about 180,000 distinct CDR3 sequences, about an eighth seen once. Germline-derived CDR1 and CDR2 are SGHRS and YFSETQ. The CDR3 is 16 residues long. The trim removed 2 bases at V and 5 bases at J, leaving 5 bases unmatched. The data were taken from a study of T cell repertoires in cytomegalovirus infection. J is TRBJ2-5 and V is TRBV5-1; TRBD2 agrees at 14 bases. This receptor was obtained from a human donor in good health (CMV status not recorded). Some clones in this sample may be carry-over from other donors' samples. The material sequenced was PBMCs. The DNA of the CDR3 is TGCGCCAGCAGCTTCGGACTAGCGGGAGGCAGGGAGACCCAGTACTTC. Amino acid sequence: CASSFGLAGGRETQYF.